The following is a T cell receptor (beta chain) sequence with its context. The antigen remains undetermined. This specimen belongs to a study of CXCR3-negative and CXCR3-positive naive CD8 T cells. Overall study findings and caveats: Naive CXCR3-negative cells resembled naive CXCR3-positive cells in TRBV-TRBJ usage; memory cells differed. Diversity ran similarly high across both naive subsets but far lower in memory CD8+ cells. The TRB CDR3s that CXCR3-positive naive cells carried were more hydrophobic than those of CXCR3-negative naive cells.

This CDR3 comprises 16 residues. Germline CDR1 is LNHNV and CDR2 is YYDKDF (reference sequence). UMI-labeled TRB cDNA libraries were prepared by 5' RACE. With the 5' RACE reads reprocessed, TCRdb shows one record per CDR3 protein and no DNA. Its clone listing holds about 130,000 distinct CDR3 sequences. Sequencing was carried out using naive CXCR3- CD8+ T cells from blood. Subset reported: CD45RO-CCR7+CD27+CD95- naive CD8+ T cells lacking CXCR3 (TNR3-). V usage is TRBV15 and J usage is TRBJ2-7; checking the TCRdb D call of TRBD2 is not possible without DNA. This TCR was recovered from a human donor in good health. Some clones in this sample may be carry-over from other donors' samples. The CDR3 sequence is CATSRNGLAGNYEQYF.